Each of the 32 T cell receptor beta chains below was sequenced from the same sample in a study of spatial heterogeneity in lung cancer. TCRdb analysed the 5' RACE reads with MiXCR anew, one entry per CDR3 protein. The sample lists tens of thousands of distinct CDR3 sequences, 7.5% occurring once. The time point was: sample taken at primary tumor resection. Frozen PBMC, nontumor lung or tumor provided whole RNA, which was sequenced unsorted. Specimen: PBMCs, collected at surgery. The receptors here all came from a male donor with early-stage non-small cell lung cancer.

This clonotype appeared many times. V gene TRBV14 combines with J gene TRBJ2-1; D possibly corresponds to TRBD2 (6 bases). Trimming took off 2 bases at V and 4 bases at J, with 12 bases between the two ends. From germline, CDR1 is SGHDN and CDR2 FVKESK. The CDR3 extends over 15 amino acids. This CDR3 is CASSQRLASYNEQFF. Written as DNA, the CDR3 is TGTGCCAGCAGCCAAAGGCTAGCGAGTTACAATGAGCAGTTCTTC.

This clonotype was recorded at least ten times. V is TRBV12-3 or TRBV12-4 and J is TRBJ2-3, with D unclear. V was cut by 7 bases and J by 3 bases, with 8 bases left in between. The CDR3 covers 12 residues. CDR3 sequence (DNA): TGTGCCAGCACCCGATCTACAGATACGCAGTATTTT. This translates into CASTRSTDTQYF.

This clonotype occurred many times. The chain uses TRBV6-5 and TRBJ1-3; no reliable D call. Germline-derived CDR1 and CDR2 are MNHEY and SVGAGI. There are 13 residues in the CDR3. V was shortened by 2 bases and J by 4 bases, with 6 bases between the two germline ends. CDR3 nucleotides: TGTGCCAGCAGTTACGCACAGGGAAACACCATATATTTT. It is translated as CASSYAQGNTIYF.

This clonotype was counted many times. This sequence joins TRBV30 and TRBJ1-2, with D possibly being TRBD1 (5 bases). The CDR3 runs to 13 residues. The V and J ends lost 1 base and 4 bases respectively, with 10 bases between them. CDR1 GTSNPN and CDR2 SVGIG come from the germline V gene (reference sequence). CDR3 amino acids: CAWSDRQIYGYTF. The DNA for the CDR3 is TGTGCCTGGAGTGATCGACAGATCTATGGCTACACCTTC.

This clonotype occurred many times. The J gene is TRBJ2-5, the V gene TRBV6-2 or TRBV6-3; D not resolved. Germline CDR1 and CDR2: MNHEY and SVGEGT. The germline V and J ends were trimmed by 2 bases and 1 base, with 14 bases remaining between them. The CDR3 runs to 16 residues. CDR3 nucleotide sequence: TGTGCCAGCAGTTACCCATTCCGACGTGGCCAAGAGACCCAGTACTTC. This sequence encodes CASSYPFRRGQETQYF.

This clonotype was counted a few times. This chain links TRBV20-1 with TRBJ2-5; D possibly uses TRBD1 or TRBD2 (6 bases each). Trimming cost V 6 bases and J 5 bases, with 10 bases left between them. The CDR3 covers 11 residues. Germline CDR1 DFQATT, CDR2 SNEGSKA (reference sequence). In nucleotides, the CDR3 is TGCAGTGCGAGGGGGAGGGAGACCCAGTACTTC. Protein: CSARGRETQYF.

This clonotype was detected only a few times. J is TRBJ2-3 and V is TRBV12-3 or TRBV12-4, with D uncertain. There are 15 residues in the CDR3. Between the trimmed V and J ends, which lost 3 bases and 2 bases, there was a span of 12 bases. The CDR3 DNA reads as TGTGCCAGCAGTTTTCCCAGTAAACTCACAGATACGCAGTATTTT. Translation gives CASSFPSKLTDTQYF.

The chain joins TRBV28 to TRBJ2-7; 10 bases are a match to TRBD2. Germline lookup yields CDR1 MDHEN and CDR2 SYDVKM. The J segment lost 4 bases and the V segment lost 1 base, leaving 4 bases of the junction unmatched. This CDR3 region has 15 residues. The CDR3: CASSLSLAGVYEQYV. CDR3 DNA: TGTGCCAGCAGTTTATCCCTAGCGGGAGTTTACGAGCAGTACGTC.

This clonotype occurred a few times. With a much larger clone just one base away, this may be a read error. The rearrangement links TRBV10-3 to TRBJ2-7; 13 bases align to TRBD2. Germline-derived CDR1 and CDR2 are ENHRY and SYGVKD. Trimming cost V 5 bases and J 5 bases; bases outside gene matches: 9. This CDR3 has 16 amino acids. The CDR3, as DNA: TGTGCCATCAGTACAACCACTAGCGGGGGGGCCGACGAGCAGTACTTC. Amino acid sequence: CAISTTTSGGADEQYF.

The V call is TRBV10-2, the J call TRBJ1-5; D gene ambiguous. Trimming cost V 11 bases and J 3 bases, with 14 bases left between them. The CDR3 length is 13 residues. Germline loops: CDR1 WSHSY, CDR2 SAAADI. The CDR3 nucleotides read TGCGCCTGCCGGGGTCTGGTCAATCAGCCCCAGCATTTT. Translating gives CACRGLVNQPQHF.

This clonotype was found many times. This chain connects TRBV19 to TRBJ2-2, with TRBD1 identical over 9 bases. This CDR3 is 15 amino acids long. J was trimmed by 5 bases and V by 6 bases; bases with no gene match: 7. The germline V gene has CDR1 LNHDA and CDR2 SQIVND (reference sequence). This chain's CDR3 is CASRRRDRVTGELFF. Here the CDR3 DNA reads TGTGCCAGTAGACGCCGGGACAGGGTGACCGGGGAGCTGTTTTTT.

This clonotype was observed many times. The chain joins TRBV7-3 to TRBJ1-1; TRBD1 might be the D (6 bases). CDR1 and CDR2 (germline): SGHTA, FQGTGA. Trimming shortened V by 5 bases and J by 5 bases, and 12 bases separated the two germline ends. The CDR3 sequence is 13 residues long. The CDR3 DNA reads TGTGCCAGCAGCCCACAGGGCTATACTGAAGCTTTCTTT. Amino acids: CASSPQGYTEAFF.

The table lists this clonotype with many counts. This chain connects TRBV7-2 to TRBJ1-4, with unresolved D. The CDR3 has 15 amino acids. The V end lost 5 bases, the J end lost 0 bases, and 10 bases lay between the germline ends. Germline CDR1 SGHTA, CDR2 FQGNSA. This CDR3 reads CASSPDGATNEKLFF. CDR3 sequence (DNA): TGTGCCAGCAGCCCAGACGGTGCAACTAATGAAAAACTGTTTTTT.

This clonotype has at least ten counts. V is TRBV12-3 or TRBV12-4 and J is TRBJ2-3, with TRBD1 matching 10 bases. V lost 4 bases to trimming and J lost 7 bases; unmatched junction nucleotides: 5. This CDR3 is built from 14 residues. In DNA, the CDR3 is TGTGCCAGCAGTTCTGACAGGGGGCCATATACGCAGTATTTT. Protein sequence: CASSSDRGPYTQYF.

This clonotype was recorded many times. The rearrangement uses TRBV7-9 and TRBJ2-2, with D maybe TRBD2 (6 bases). Germline assignment: CDR1 SEHNR and CDR2 FQNEAQ (reference sequence). This CDR3 is built from 14 residues. Trimming stripped 2 bases from V and 9 bases from J, with 13 bases between. The CDR3 protein is CASSLKGRLRELFF. CDR3 in DNA: TGTGCCAGCAGCTTAAAAGGGAGGCTCCGGGAGCTGTTTTTT.

This clonotype was seen repeatedly, ten times or more. This chain uses TRBV7-9 with TRBJ2-1; no clear D. The CDR3 is 16 residues long. Per germline, CDR1 SEHNR and CDR2 FQNEAQ (reference sequence). Trimming pared 6 bases from V and 4 bases from J, leaving 19 bases between. The CDR3 here is CASSLPLGGSYNEQFF. The CDR3 DNA is TGTGCCAGCAGTCTTCCCCTTGGCGGCAGTTACAATGAGCAGTTCTTC.

This clonotype was seen at least ten times. The V gene is TRBV7-2, the J gene TRBJ2-7; D is ambiguous. CDR3 length equals 13 residues. The germline V gene has CDR1 SGHTA and CDR2 FQGNSA. V was pared by 5 bases and J by 4 bases, with 12 bases between. The CDR3 nucleotides are TGTGCCAGCAGCCCCCAAGTGGGATACGAGCAGTACGTC. Amino acid sequence: CASSPQVGYEQYV.

This clonotype was seen only a few times. The gene calls are TRBV6-6 and TRBJ2-1; 10 bases align to TRBD2. The V segment lost 0 bases and the J segment 5 bases; nucleotides outside the gene matches: 4. The CDR3 is made up of 16 amino acids. CDR1 and CDR2 (germline): MNHNY, SVGAGI (reference sequence). DNA of the CDR3: TGTGCCAGCAGTTACTCGATACTAGCGGGGAACAATGAGCAGTTCTTC. Translation: CASSYSILAGNNEQFF.

The J gene is TRBJ2-7, the V gene TRBV12-3 or TRBV12-4; TRBD2 matches 9 bases. The CDR3 totals 14 residues. With 4 bases clipped from V and 2 bases from J, the junction kept 3 bases outside the gene matches. The CDR3 loop is CASSSGLATYEQYV. The CDR3 nucleotides are TGTGCCAGCAGTTCGGGACTAGCTACCTACGAGCAGTACGTC.

This clonotype was counted ten times or more. This chain uses TRBV29-1 with TRBJ2-3, with TRBD1 matching 10 bases. The J segment lost 2 bases and the V segment lost 8 bases, leaving 7 bases of the junction unmatched. The CDR3 has 14 amino acids. CDR1 and CDR2 from the germline V gene are SQVTM and ANQGSEA. CDR3 sequence: CSTRQGASTDTQYF. CDR3 coding DNA: TGCAGCACACGACAGGGGGCCTCCACAGATACGCAGTATTTT.

In its sample, this clonotype was seen many times. This sequence joins TRBV4-1 and TRBJ2-1; 7 bases line up with TRBD2. Germline lookup yields CDR1 MGHRA and CDR2 YSYEKL. V lost 0 bases to trimming and J lost 4 bases; unmatched junction nucleotides: 3. The CDR3 loop spans 15 amino acids. CDR3 loop: CASSQDELAYNEQFF. The CDR3 DNA follows: TGCGCCAGCAGCCAAGATGAACTAGCGTACAATGAGCAGTTCTTC.

This clonotype came up a few times. The J gene is TRBJ1-5, the V gene TRBV20-1; 11 bases are a match to TRBD1. Germline V gives CDR1 DFQATT, CDR2 SNEGSKA (reference sequence). This CDR3 is 13 amino acids long. V trimming: 3 bases; J trimming: 6 bases; junction bases outside the gene matches: 1. The CDR3 DNA sequence: TGCAGTGCTAGGGACAGGGGGCTTCAGCCCCAGCATTTT. Its translation is CSARDRGLQPQHF.

This clonotype came up a few times. The rearrangement joins TRBV19 to TRBJ2-5; D is unresolved. CDR3 size: 13 residues. CDR1 is LNHDA and CDR2 is SQIVND in the germline V gene (reference sequence). Between the trimmed V and J ends, which lost 5 bases and 1 base, there was a span of 8 bases. The CDR3 spells CASSSSGQETQYF. CDR3 nucleotides: TGTGCCAGTAGTTCGTCCGGCCAAGAGACCCAGTACTTC.

Worth noting for this clonotype: Sequence at one end of the junction differs from germline and may be a read error. This chain links TRBV7-7 with TRBJ2-5; a weak D match, TRBD1 (6 bases). This CDR3 is 16 amino acids long. Germline V gene lookup returns CDR1 SSHAT and CDR2 FNYEAQ (reference sequence). CDR3 residues: CASSLHRVALQETQYF. The CDR3 coding sequence is TGTGCTAGCAGCTTGCACAGGGTCGCGCTTCAAGAGACCCAGTACTTC. The entire variable domain, with the rest obtained from reference TRBV7-7 and TRBJ2-5, is as follows: GAGVSQSPRYKVTKRGQDVTLRCDPISSHATLYWYQQALGQGPEFLTYFNYEAQPDKSGLPSDRFSAERPEGSISTLTIQRTEQRDSAMYRCASSLHRVALQETQYFGPGTRLLVL.

The rearrangement joins TRBV12-3 or TRBV12-4 to TRBJ1-5; D unclear. V lost 1 base and J lost 0, with 13 bases in between. This CDR3 spans 17 amino acids. This CDR3 reads CASSLVARGYSNQPQHF. In nucleotides, the CDR3 is TGTGCCAGCAGTTTAGTAGCTCGCGGTTATAGCAATCAGCCCCAGCATTTT.

This clonotype occurred many times. V and J are TRBV19 and TRBJ2-5; 8 positions match TRBD2. Trimming took 5 bases from V and 3 from J; bases not matched to a gene: 11. Germline V gene lookup returns CDR1 LNHDA and CDR2 SQIVND (reference sequence). CDR3 length: 16 amino acids. CDR3 nucleotides: TGTGCCAGTAGTTCCCCGGGACTAGGGACCGAAGAGACCCAGTACTTC. Translating gives CASSSPGLGTEETQYF.

This clonotype showed up just a few times. For the CDR3, the DNA is TGTGCCAGCAGTTCGCCCCTGATACCGGCCTACAATGAGCAGTTCTTC. Amino acid sequence: CASSSPLIPAYNEQFF. The chain combines TRBV28 with TRBJ2-1; D is uncertain. V was clipped by 4 bases and J by 2 bases, with 15 bases between them. The CDR3 loop spans 16 amino acids. Per the germline V gene, CDR1 is MDHEN and CDR2 is SYDVKM.

Many counts were recorded for this clonotype. The gene calls are TRBV11-2 and TRBJ2-3; D is perhaps TRBD1 or TRBD2 (5 bases each). CDR1 is SGHAT and CDR2 is FQNNGV in the germline V gene. Trimming cost V 5 bases and J 3 bases, with 18 bases left between them. The length of the CDR3 is 16 residues. In DNA form, the CDR3 reads TGTGCCAGCAGCACTAGGGTACAGGCGAGGACAGATACGCAGTATTTT. Protein: CASSTRVQARTDTQYF.

This clonotype was recorded many times. CDR3 sequence: CASSRGGRETQYF. CDR3 in DNA: TGTGCCAGCAGCCGCGGGGGGCGAGAGACCCAGTACTTC. V usage is TRBV14 and J usage is TRBJ2-5, with 8 bases that match TRBD2. The CDR3 is 13 amino acids. V shed 4 bases and J 4 bases; nucleotides not matched to a gene: 2. Germline V CDR1 and CDR2: SGHDN, FVKESK.

This clonotype was seen many times. The V and J genes are TRBV18 and TRBJ1-2; D unresolved. The V end was cut by 3 bases, the J end by 1 base, with 12 bases between. Germline V CDR1 and CDR2: KGHSH, LQKENI. The CDR3 extends over 15 amino acids. DNA for the CDR3: TGTGCCAGCTCACCCGGGCAGAACTTTAACTATGGCTACACCTTC. Translation: CASSPGQNFNYGYTF.

This clonotype was detected ten times or more. The chain employs TRBV6-5 and TRBJ2-1, with 7 bases identical to TRBD1. V shed 5 bases and J 8 bases; nucleotides not matched to a gene: 12. Germline V gene data show CDR1 as MNHEY and CDR2 as SVGAGI. The CDR3 loop spans 15 amino acids. CDR3: CASSPTPGQPHEQFF. The CDR3 nucleotides read TGTGCCAGCAGTCCAACGCCGGGACAGCCCCATGAGCAGTTCTTC.

The table lists this clonotype with many counts. V is TRBV7-2 and J is TRBJ2-5, with D perhaps TRBD1 or TRBD2 (6 bases each). Germline CDR1 and CDR2: SGHTA and FQGNSA. The V and J ends lost 5 bases and 1 base respectively, with 11 bases between them. The CDR3 sequence is 14 residues long. The CDR3 protein is CASSAGGSQETQYF. The CDR3, as DNA: TGTGCCAGCAGCGCCGGGGGCAGCCAAGAGACCCAGTACTTC.